Listed here is a single TCR beta chain. Its antigen is not identified. Other DNA sequences in this sample translate to the same CDR3. The sample originates from a study of OX40 agonist ivuxolimab in advanced cancers. As for the study in general: Having had anti-PD-1, anti-PD-L1 or anti-CTLA-4 therapy before was allowed, and over 35% had some. Overall study findings and caveats: CD4+ and CD8+ T cells in blood underwent clonal expansion by week 6 at 0.1 to 3.0 mg/kg. Researchers report that CD8+ T cells had, on average, more expanded clones than CD4+.

The table came from immunoSEQ multiplex PCR; TCRdb's copy has only in-frame clones and leaves some out. The sample holds 71,000 or so clones, about 88% seen once. Trimming cost V 2 bases and J 4 bases, with 11 bases left between them. Germline V gives CDR1 KGHSH, CDR2 LQKENI. The CDR3 extends over 14 amino acids. Sample: CD4+ or CD8+ T cells sorted from blood, taken in a trial of the OX40 agonist ivuxolimab. The receptor was derived from an adult with an advanced solid tumor such as melanoma, head and neck, liver or kidney cancer. The rearrangement links TRBV18 to TRBJ1-1; maybe TRBD1 (5 bases). CDR3 bases: TGTGCCAGCTCACCAATTTCGGGACGCACTGAAGCTTTCTTT. It yields the protein CASSPISGRTEAFF.